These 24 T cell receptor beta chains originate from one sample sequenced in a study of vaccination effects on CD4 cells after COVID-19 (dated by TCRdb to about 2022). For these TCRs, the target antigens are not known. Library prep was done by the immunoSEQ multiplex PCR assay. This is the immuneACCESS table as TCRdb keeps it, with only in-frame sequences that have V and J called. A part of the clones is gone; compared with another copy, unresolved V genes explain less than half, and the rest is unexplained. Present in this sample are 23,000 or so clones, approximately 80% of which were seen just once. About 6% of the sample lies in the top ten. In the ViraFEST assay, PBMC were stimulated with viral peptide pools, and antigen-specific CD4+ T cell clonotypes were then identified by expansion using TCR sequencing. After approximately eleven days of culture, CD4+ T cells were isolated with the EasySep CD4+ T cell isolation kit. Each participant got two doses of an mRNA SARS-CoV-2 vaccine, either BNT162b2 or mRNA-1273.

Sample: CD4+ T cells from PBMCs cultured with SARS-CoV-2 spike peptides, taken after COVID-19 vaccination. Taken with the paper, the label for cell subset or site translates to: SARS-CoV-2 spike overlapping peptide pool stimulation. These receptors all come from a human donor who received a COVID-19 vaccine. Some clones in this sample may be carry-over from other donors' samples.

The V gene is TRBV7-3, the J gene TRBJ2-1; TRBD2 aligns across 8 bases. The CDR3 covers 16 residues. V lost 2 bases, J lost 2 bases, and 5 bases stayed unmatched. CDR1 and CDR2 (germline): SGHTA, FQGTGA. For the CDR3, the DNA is TGTGCCAGCAGCTTATTAGCGGGGATGACCTACAATGAGCAGTTCTTC. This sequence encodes CASSLLAGMTYNEQFF.

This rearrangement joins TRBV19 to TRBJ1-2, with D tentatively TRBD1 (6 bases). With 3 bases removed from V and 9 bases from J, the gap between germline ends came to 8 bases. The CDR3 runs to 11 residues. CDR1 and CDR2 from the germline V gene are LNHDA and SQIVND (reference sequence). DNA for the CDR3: TGTGCCAGTAGTATCAGGGGAAGCTACACCTTC. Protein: CASSIRGSYTF.

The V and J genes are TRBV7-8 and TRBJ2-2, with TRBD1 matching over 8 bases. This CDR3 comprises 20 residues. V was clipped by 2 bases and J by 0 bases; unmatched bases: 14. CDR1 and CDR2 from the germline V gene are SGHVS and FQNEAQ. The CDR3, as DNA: TGTGCCAGCAGCTTAAGGGGACAGGCCACCTCGTTCGCGAACACCGGGGAGCTGTTTTTT. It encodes CASSLRGQATSFANTGELFF.

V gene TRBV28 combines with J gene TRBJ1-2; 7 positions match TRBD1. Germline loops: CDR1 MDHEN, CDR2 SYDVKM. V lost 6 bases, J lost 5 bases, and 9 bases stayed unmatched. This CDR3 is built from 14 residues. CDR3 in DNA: TGTGCCAGCAGAGAGGCGGGACAGACTTATGGCTACACCTTC. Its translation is CASREAGQTYGYTF.

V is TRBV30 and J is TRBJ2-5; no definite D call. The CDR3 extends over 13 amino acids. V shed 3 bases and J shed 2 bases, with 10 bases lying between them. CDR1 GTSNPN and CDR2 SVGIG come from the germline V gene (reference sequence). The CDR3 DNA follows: TGTGCCTGGAGCCATTTACGTCAAGAGACCCAGTACTTC. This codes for CAWSHLRQETQYF.

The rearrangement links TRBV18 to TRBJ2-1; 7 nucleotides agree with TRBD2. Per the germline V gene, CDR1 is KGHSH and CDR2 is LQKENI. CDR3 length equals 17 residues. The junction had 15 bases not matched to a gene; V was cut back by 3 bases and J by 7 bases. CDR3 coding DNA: TGTGCCAGCTCACCGAAGAAGATGAGCGGGGTAAATAATGAGCAGTTCTTC. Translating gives CASSPKKMSGVNNEQFF. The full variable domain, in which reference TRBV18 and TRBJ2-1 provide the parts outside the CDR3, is NAGVMQNPRHLVRRRGQEARLRCSPMKGHSHVYWYRQLPEEGLKFMVYLQKENIIDESGMPKERFSAEFPKEGPSILRIQQVVRGDSAAYFCASSPKKMSGVNNEQFFGPGTRLTVL.

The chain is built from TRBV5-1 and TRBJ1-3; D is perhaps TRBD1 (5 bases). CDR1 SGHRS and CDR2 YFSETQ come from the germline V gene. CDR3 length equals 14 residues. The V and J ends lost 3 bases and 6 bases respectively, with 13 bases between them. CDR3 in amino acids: CASSSGTATNTIYF. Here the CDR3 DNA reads TGCGCCAGCAGCTCCGGGACGGCCACAAACACCATATATTTT.

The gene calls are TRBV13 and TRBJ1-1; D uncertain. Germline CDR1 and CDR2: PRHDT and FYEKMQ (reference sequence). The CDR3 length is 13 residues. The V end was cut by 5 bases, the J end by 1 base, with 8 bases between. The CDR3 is CASSTTPNTEAFF. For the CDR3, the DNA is TGTGCCAGCAGCACGACACCGAACACTGAAGCTTTCTTT.

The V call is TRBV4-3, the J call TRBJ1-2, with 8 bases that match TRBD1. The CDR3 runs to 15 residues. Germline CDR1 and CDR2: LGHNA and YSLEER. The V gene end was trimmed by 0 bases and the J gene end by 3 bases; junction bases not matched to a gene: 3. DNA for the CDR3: TGCGCCAGCAGCCAAGAGCACAGGGGGGACTATGGCTACACCTTC. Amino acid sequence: CASSQEHRGDYGYTF.

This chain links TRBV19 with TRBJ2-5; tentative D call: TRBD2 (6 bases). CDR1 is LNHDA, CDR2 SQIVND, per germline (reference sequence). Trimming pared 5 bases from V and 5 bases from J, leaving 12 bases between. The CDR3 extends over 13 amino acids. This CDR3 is CASSSRGSETQYF. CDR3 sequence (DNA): TGTGCCAGTAGTTCGCGGGGCTCCGAGACCCAGTACTTC.

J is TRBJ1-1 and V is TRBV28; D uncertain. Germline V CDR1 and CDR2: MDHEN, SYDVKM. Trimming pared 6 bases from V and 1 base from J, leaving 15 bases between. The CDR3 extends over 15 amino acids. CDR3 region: CASSLSSGSNTEAFF. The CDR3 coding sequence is TGTGCCAGCAGCCTCTCTTCCGGGTCGAACACTGAAGCTTTCTTT.

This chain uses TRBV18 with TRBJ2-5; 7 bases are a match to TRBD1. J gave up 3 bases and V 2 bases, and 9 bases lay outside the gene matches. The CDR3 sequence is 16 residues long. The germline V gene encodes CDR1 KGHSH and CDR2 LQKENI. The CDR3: CASSPSAGGLKETQYF. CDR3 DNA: TGTGCCAGCTCACCATCGGCAGGGGGTCTGAAAGAGACCCAGTACTTC.

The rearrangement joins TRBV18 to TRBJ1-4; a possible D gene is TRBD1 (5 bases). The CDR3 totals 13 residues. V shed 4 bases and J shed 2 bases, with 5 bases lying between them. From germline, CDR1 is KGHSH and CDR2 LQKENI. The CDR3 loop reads CASSQGTNEKLFF. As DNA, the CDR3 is TGTGCCAGCTCACAGGGGACTAATGAAAAACTGTTTTTT.

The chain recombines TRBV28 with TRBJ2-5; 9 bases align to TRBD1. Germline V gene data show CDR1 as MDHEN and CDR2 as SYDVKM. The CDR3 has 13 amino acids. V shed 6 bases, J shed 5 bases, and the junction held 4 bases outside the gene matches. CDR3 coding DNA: TGTGCCAGCAGATATGACAGGGGGGAGACCCAGTACTTC. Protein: CASRYDRGETQYF.

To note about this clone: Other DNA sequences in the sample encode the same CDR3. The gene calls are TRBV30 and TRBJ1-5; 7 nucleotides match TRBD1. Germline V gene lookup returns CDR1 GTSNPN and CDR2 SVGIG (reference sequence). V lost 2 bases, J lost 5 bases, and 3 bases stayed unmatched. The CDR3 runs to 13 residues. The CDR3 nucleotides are TGTGCCTGGAGTCGACAGGGCGATCAGCCCCAGCATTTT. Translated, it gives CAWSRQGDQPQHF.

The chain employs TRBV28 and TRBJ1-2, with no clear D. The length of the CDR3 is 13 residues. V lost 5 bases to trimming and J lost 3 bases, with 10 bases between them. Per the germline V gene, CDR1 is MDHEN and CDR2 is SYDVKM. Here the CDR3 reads CASSGSGYYGYTF. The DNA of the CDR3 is TGTGCCAGCAGTGGATCCGGCTACTATGGCTACACCTTC.

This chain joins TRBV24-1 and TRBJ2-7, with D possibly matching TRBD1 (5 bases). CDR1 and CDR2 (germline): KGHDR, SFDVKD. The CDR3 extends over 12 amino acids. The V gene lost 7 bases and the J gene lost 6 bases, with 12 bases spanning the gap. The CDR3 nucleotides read TGTGCCACCAGCACCCCAGGGTTCGAGCAGTACGTC. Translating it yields CATSTPGFEQYV.

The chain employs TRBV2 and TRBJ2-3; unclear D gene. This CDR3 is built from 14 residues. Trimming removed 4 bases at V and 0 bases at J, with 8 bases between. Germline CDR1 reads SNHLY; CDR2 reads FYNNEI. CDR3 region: CASSVTDSTDTQYF. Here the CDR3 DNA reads TGTGCCAGCAGTGTAACAGATAGCACAGATACGCAGTATTTT.

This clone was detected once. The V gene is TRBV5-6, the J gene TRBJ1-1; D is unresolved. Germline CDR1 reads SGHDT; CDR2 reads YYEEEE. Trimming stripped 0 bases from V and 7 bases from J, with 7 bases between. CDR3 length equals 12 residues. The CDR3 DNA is TGTGCCAGCAGCTTGGGGTGGGATGAAGCTTTCTTT. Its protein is CASSLGWDEAFF.

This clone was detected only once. The CDR3 DNA is TGTGCCAGTAGTTGGCCTTTCGGGACTCTGAGCTCCTACGAGCAGTACGTC. This codes for CASSWPFGTLSSYEQYV. The chain combines TRBV6-7 with TRBJ2-7; D might be TRBD2 (6 bases). TRBV6-7 is designated an ORF whose function remains uncertain. The CDR3 contains 17 residues.

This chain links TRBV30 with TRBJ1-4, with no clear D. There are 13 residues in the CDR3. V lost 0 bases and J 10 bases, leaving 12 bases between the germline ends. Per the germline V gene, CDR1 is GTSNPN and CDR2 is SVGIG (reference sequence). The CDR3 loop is CAWSVDRGAKLFF. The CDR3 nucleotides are TGTGCCTGGAGTGTGGACCGGGGTGCAAAACTGTTTTTT.

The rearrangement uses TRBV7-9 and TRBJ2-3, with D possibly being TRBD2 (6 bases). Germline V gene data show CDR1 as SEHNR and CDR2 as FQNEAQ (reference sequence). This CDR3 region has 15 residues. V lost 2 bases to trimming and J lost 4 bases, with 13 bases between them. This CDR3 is CASSLWGGGSDTQYF. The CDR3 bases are TGTGCCAGCAGCTTATGGGGCGGAGGGTCAGATACGCAGTATTTT.

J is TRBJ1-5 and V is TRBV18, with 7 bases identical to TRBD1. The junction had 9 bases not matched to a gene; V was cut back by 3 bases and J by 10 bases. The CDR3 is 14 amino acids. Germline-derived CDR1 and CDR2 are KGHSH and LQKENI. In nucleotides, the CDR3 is TGTGCCAGCTCACCTCAGGGGGACGGGGGTCCCCAGCATTTT. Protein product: CASSPQGDGGPQHF.

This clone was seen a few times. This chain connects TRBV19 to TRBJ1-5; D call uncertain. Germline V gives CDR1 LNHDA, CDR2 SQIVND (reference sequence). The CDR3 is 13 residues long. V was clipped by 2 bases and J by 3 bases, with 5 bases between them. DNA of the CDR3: TGTGCCAGTAGTATACAATTCAATCAGCCCCAGCATTTT. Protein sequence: CASSIQFNQPQHF.